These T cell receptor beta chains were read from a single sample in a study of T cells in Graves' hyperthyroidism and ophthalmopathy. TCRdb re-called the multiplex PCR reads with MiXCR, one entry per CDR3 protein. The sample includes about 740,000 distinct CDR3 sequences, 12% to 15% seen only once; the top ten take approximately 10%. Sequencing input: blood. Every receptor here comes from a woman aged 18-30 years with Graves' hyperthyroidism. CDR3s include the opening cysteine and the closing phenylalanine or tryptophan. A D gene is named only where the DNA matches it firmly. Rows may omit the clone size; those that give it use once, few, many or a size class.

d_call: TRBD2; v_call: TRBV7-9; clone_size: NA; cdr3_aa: CASSPLAGAPSTDTQYF
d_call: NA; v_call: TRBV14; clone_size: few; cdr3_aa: CASSLRLSDTQYF
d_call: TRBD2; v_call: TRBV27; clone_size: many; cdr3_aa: CASSSLAGGDNEQFF
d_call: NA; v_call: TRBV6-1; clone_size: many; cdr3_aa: CASALGNTEAFF
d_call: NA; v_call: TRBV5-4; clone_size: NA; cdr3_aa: CASSLDGGPLHF
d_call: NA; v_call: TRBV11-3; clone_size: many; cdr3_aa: CASSYTIGLNTEAFF
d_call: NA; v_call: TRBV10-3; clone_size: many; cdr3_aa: CAISIAEQQFF
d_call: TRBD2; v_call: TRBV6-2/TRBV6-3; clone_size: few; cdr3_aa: CAISREREVYEQYF
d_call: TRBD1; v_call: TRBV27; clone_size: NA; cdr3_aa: CASSSRGLGNEQFF
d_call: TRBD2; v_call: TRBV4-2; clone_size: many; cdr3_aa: CASSQGGLAGGTTAYEQYF
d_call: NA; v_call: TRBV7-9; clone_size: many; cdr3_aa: CASSQGQSPTEAFF
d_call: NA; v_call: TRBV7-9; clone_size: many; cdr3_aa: CASSVPGTYNEQFF
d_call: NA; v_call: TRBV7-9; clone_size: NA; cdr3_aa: CASSLVYLQEGYTF
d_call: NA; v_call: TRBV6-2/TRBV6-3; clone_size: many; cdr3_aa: CASSLHGRNTEAFF
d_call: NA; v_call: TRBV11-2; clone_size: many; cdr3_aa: CASSLPVANEQFF
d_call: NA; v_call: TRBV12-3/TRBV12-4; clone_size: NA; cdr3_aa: CASTTWGWNQPQHF
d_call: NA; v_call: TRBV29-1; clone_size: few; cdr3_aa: CSGRLFTTEAFF
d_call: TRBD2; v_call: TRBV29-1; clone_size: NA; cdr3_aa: CSVRAGGLTDTQYF
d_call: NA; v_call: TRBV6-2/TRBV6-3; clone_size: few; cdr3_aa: CASSYDRLAKNIQYF
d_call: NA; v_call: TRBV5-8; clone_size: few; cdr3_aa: CASSLINRVSSGANVLTF
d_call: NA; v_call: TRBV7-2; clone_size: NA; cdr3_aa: CASSPRTPSYNEQFF
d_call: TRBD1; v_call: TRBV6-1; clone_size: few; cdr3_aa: CASRGTGEGEKLFF
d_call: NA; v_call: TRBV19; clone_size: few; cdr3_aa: CASSIEASSYEQYF
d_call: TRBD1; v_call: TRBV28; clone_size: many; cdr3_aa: CASSLQGQVGNTEAFF
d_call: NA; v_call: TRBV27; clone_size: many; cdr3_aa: CASSRTAGYNQPQHF
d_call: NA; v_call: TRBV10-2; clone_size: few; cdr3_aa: CASSQTTRSEQFF
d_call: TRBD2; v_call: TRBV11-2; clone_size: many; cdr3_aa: CASSTPREGANTGELFF
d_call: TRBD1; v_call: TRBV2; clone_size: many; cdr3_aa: CASSDGQGNEQFF
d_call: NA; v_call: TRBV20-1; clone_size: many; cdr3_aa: CSARGQSYEQYF
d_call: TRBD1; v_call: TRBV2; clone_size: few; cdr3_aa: CASREGQAGQPQHF
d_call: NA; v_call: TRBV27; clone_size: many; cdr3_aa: CASSSVGPYEQYF
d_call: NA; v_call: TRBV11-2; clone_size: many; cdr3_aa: CASMMTAQETQYF
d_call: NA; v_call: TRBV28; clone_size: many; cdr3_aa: CASSTGTYGEQYF
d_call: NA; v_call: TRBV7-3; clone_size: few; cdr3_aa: CASSLGQRNSPLHF
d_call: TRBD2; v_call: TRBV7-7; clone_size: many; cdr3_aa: CASSRSGVRETQYF
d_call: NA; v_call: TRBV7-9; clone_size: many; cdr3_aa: CASSDVGEQYF
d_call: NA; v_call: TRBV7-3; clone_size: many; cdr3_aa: CASSPGPTGTEAFF
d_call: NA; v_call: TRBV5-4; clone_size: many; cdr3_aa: CASSRGGGTASYNEQFF
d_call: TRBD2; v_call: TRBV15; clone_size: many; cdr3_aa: CATSRVAGGSYEQYF
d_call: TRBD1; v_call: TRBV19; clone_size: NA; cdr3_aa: CASSQGASSEQYF
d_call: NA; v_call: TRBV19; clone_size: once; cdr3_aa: CASSGGNSLNTEAFF
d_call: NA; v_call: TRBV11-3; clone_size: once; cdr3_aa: CASRQGHSYEQYF